These 25 T cell receptor beta chains were all obtained from the same sample, sequenced in a study of cytomegalovirus exposure and HLA in healthy donors. Both 60 Vbeta primers and 13 Jbeta primers went into the PCR. The repertoire was sequenced with immunoSEQ multiplex PCR; TCRdb's copy has only in-frame clones and lacks some. Of 100,000 to 120,000 clones listed, over 60% were seen once; the top ten hold roughly 2.9%. Sequenced sample: PBMCs. These receptor sequences come from a woman aged 60-70 years in good health and CMV-seropositive.

As to this clone: One junction end disagrees with the germline gene, perhaps due to a read error. The rearrangement uses TRBV7-9 and TRBJ1-2; D ambiguous. The CDR3 contains 12 residues. Germline assignment: CDR1 SEHNR and CDR2 FQNEAQ (reference sequence). The CDR3 DNA sequence: TGTTCCAGCAGCGAGGGAGAGTATGGCTACACCTTC. Amino acids: CSSSEGEYGYTF.

The V call is TRBV7-6, the J call TRBJ2-7, with 12 nucleotides matching TRBD2. Unmatched junction bases numbered 3, after V lost 1 base and J lost 2 bases. This CDR3 spans 16 amino acids. CDR1 is SGHVS, CDR2 FNYEAQ, per germline. The CDR3 loop is CASSLGASGRAYEQYF. Written as DNA, the CDR3 is TGTGCCAGCAGCTTAGGTGCTAGCGGGAGGGCCTACGAGCAGTACTTC.

This clone was counted a single time. The V and J genes are TRBV4-2 and TRBJ1-6, with 9 positions matching TRBD1. This CDR3 contains 18 residues. V lost 4 bases to trimming and J lost 7 bases; unmatched junction nucleotides: 14. In germline, CDR1 is LGHNA, CDR2 YNFKEQ. The CDR3 sequence is CASSPYHTGGGLNSPLHF. CDR3 DNA sequence: TGTGCCAGCAGCCCATACCATACAGGGGGCGGATTAAATTCACCCCTCCACTTT.

V gene TRBV28 combines with J gene TRBJ1-1; TRBD1 matches 8 bases. V was clipped by 9 bases and J by 6 bases; unmatched bases: 21. This CDR3 has 17 amino acids. The germline V gene has CDR1 MDHEN and CDR2 SYDVKM. The CDR3 region is CASRGSPRQGFVAEAFF. The CDR3 region has the DNA TGTGCCAGTCGGGGGTCACCAAGACAGGGGTTTGTAGCTGAAGCTTTCTTT.

The chain is built from TRBV10-1 and TRBJ2-4, with D possibly being TRBD2 (6 bases). Between the trimmed V and J ends, which lost 3 bases and 1 base, there was a span of 10 bases. The V gene's germline CDR1 is WNHNN and CDR2 SYGVQD (reference sequence). This CDR3 has 15 residues. In DNA form, the CDR3 reads TGCGCCAGCAGTGACCGGCGGGATGCCAAAAACATTCAGTACTTC. Protein: CASSDRRDAKNIQYF.

The rearrangement joins TRBV15 to TRBJ2-5, with 9 positions matching TRBD1. The trim removed 3 bases at V and 7 bases at J, leaving 9 bases unmatched. CDR1 LNHNV and CDR2 YYDKDF come from the germline V gene (reference sequence). The CDR3 runs to 15 residues. For the CDR3, the DNA is TGTGCCACCAGCAGCATGACAGGGGGGCCCGTGACCCAGTACTTC. Amino acids: CATSSMTGGPVTQYF.

J is TRBJ2-7 and V is TRBV18; a weak D match, TRBD2 (6 bases). Per the germline V gene, CDR1 is KGHSH and CDR2 is LQKENI. Between the trimmed V and J ends, which lost 4 bases and 4 bases, there was a span of 14 bases. The CDR3 length is 14 residues. The CDR3 DNA reads TGTGCCAGCTCACACTGGGACTCAAAATACGAGCAGTACTTC. Translation gives CASSHWDSKYEQYF.

The chain combines TRBV9 with TRBJ2-5; tentative D call: TRBD1 (6 bases). The CDR3 runs to 14 residues. Germline loops: CDR1 SGDLS, CDR2 YYNGEE. The V and J ends lost 2 bases and 5 bases respectively, with 13 bases between them. For the CDR3, the DNA is TGTGCCAGCAGCGTCCTAGGGGGAACGGAGACCCAGTACTTC. Its protein product is CASSVLGGTETQYF.

This chain joins TRBV29-1 and TRBJ1-1, with unresolved D. Germline CDR1 reads SQVTM; CDR2 reads ANQGSEA. V was shortened by 4 bases and J by 11 bases, with 11 bases between the two germline ends. The CDR3 extends over 10 amino acids. CDR3 nucleotide sequence: TGCAGCGTTGCAGACCGCGGGGCTTTCTTT. Protein: CSVADRGAFF.

The CDR3, as DNA: TGTGCCACAACGTTACAGGGTGGGGAGCCCCAGCATTTT. This gives the protein CATTLQGGEPQHF. This rearrangement joins TRBV2 to TRBJ1-5; maybe TRBD1 (6 bases). This CDR3 is 13 amino acids long. Trimming pared 10 bases from V and 8 bases from J, leaving 18 bases between. Per germline, CDR1 SNHLY and CDR2 FYNNEI.

This sequence joins TRBV5-1 and TRBJ1-3, with a tentative D call TRBD1 (6 bases). The CDR3 is 14 residues long. The V gene lost 5 bases and the J gene lost 4 bases, with 13 bases spanning the gap. Germline V gene lookup returns CDR1 SGHRS and CDR2 YFSETQ. This CDR3 is CASRQQGPGNTIYF. In nucleotides, the CDR3 is TGCGCCAGCAGGCAACAGGGTCCAGGAAACACCATATATTTT.

CDR3 DNA: TGTGCTAGTGCCCCAGAGACTAGCTCCTACAATGAGCAGTTCTTC. It yields the protein CASAPETSSYNEQFF. V usage is TRBV12-5 and J usage is TRBJ2-1; TRBD2 is a possible D gene (6 bases). The germline gives CDR1 LGHNT, CDR2 FRNRAP. Trimming shortened V by 7 bases and J by 0 bases, and 13 bases separated the two germline ends. The CDR3 sequence is 15 residues long.

The gene calls are TRBV7-2 and TRBJ1-1; TRBD1 agrees at 7 bases. The CDR3 totals 16 residues. Germline V lookup: CDR1 SGHTA, CDR2 FQGNSA. Trimming at V came to 6 bases and at J to 6 bases, leaving 16 bases not matched to a gene. In nucleotides, the CDR3 is TGTGCCAGCAGTCCCTCGGGTCCCCGACAGGGCGCTGAAGCTTTCTTT. Translation gives CASSPSGPRQGAEAFF.

There are a few counts of this clone. This chain links TRBV5-4 with TRBJ2-1; 7 positions match TRBD1. CDR3 length: 17 residues. V lost 0 bases and J lost 0; bases outside the gene matches: 6. Germline values: CDR1 SGHNT, CDR2 YYREEE (reference sequence). Here the CDR3 reads CASSLGHRGNSYNEQFF. The CDR3 bases are TGTGCCAGCAGCTTGGGCCACAGGGGAAACTCCTACAATGAGCAGTTCTTC.

The J gene is TRBJ2-6, the V gene TRBV28; TRBD1 agrees at 11 bases. The CDR3 is made up of 18 amino acids. J was trimmed by 2 bases and V by 5 bases; bases with no gene match: 8. Germline CDR1 and CDR2: MDHEN and SYDVKM. The CDR3 nucleotides read TGTGCCAGCAGTGGACAGGGGGCTTATCGTGCTGGGGCCAACGTCCTGACTTTC. Its protein product is CASSGQGAYRAGANVLTF.

V is TRBV28 and J is TRBJ1-3; D gene unclear. The CDR3 consists of 15 residues. The germline V gene has CDR1 MDHEN and CDR2 SYDVKM. V lost 5 bases and J 3 bases, leaving 14 bases between the germline ends. The CDR3 DNA is TGTGCCAGCAGTCTATATGGCACAGTTGGAAACACCATATATTTT. Translating it yields CASSLYGTVGNTIYF.

This clone was observed once. V is TRBV9 and J is TRBJ2-1, with TRBD2 matching over 14 bases. CDR1 is SGDLS and CDR2 is YYNGEE in the germline V gene. The CDR3 consists of 16 residues. V trimming: 0 bases; J trimming: 9 bases; junction bases outside the gene matches: 5. The CDR3 DNA is TGTGCCAGCAGCGTAGGGGGACTAGCGGGAGCCACTGAGCAGTTCTTC. Its protein product is CASSVGGLAGATEQFF. The whole variable domain, filled in from reference TRBV9 and TRBJ2-1, reads DSGVTQTPKHLITATGQRVTLRCSPRSGDLSVYWYQQSLDQGLQFLIQYYNGEERAKGNILERFSAQQFPDLHSELNLSSLELGDSALYFCASSVGGLAGATEQFFGPGTRLTVL.

This clone was seen just once. J is TRBJ2-3 and V is TRBV10-1; possible D gene TRBD2, 5 bases. This CDR3 region has 14 residues. Germline V gives CDR1 WNHNN, CDR2 SYGVQD (reference sequence). Between the trimmed V and J ends, which lost 0 bases and 3 bases, there was a span of 7 bases. CDR3 sequence (DNA): TGCGCCAGCAGTGAGTCGACGGGGACAGATACGCAGTATTTT. This translates into CASSESTGTDTQYF.

The rearrangement links TRBV5-4 to TRBJ1-1; no definite D call. Germline values: CDR1 SGHNT, CDR2 YYREEE (reference sequence). This CDR3 is built from 14 residues. Deletions cut 0 bases from V and 2 bases from J, with 8 bases between. CDR3 sequence reads: CASSLETANTEAFF. CDR3 DNA: TGTGCCAGCAGCTTGGAAACAGCTAACACTGAAGCTTTCTTT.

The chain joins TRBV18 to TRBJ2-7; TRBD1 aligns across 7 bases. Germline V gene data show CDR1 as KGHSH and CDR2 as LQKENI. CDR3 length: 14 amino acids. V dropped 3 bases and J dropped 2; count of bases not matched to a gene: 4. The CDR3 here is CASSPPGQPYEQYF. In DNA, the CDR3 is TGTGCCAGCTCACCCCCGGGACAGCCCTACGAGCAGTACTTC.

This sequence joins TRBV11-3 and TRBJ2-1, with a possible D match to TRBD2 (6 bases). Germline V lookup: CDR1 SGHNT, CDR2 YENEEA. CDR3 size: 15 residues. The V end was cut by 5 bases, the J end by 5 bases, with 16 bases between. The CDR3 DNA sequence: TGTGCCAGCAGCACGCGGCTGGGGGGTCACAATGAGCAGTTCTTC. Its protein is CASSTRLGGHNEQFF.

This clone was observed a few times. The chain carries TRBV7-2 and TRBJ1-2; the D gene is possibly TRBD1 (6 bases). The V gene's germline CDR1 is SGHTA and CDR2 FQGNSA. CDR3 size: 16 residues. V dropped 1 base and J dropped 4 bases, with 16 bases sitting between them. The CDR3 DNA follows: TGTGCCAGCAGCTTAGGTCCCCGGCGAGGGGGCTATGGCTACACCTTC. Encoded protein: CASSLGPRRGGYGYTF.

This chain links TRBV9 with TRBJ1-5, with 8 bases matching TRBD1. Looked up from germline, CDR1 is SGDLS and CDR2 is YYNGEE. After removal of 4 bases from V and 7 bases from J, the junction contained 4 bases not matched to a gene. This CDR3 comprises 13 residues. The CDR3 reads CASSPQGGQPQHF. The CDR3 nucleotides are TGTGCCAGCAGCCCACAGGGGGGCCAGCCCCAGCATTTT.

The J gene is TRBJ2-3, the V gene TRBV19, with a weak D call TRBD2 (5 bases). CDR3 size: 13 residues. V lost 7 bases to trimming and J lost 2 bases, with 10 bases between them. The germline V gene encodes CDR1 LNHDA and CDR2 SQIVND (reference sequence). CDR3 residues: CASIERYTDTQYF. CDR3 DNA sequence: TGTGCCAGTATTGAGCGGTACACAGATACGCAGTATTTT.

The chain joins TRBV18 to TRBJ1-5, with D maybe TRBD1 (6 bases). The CDR3 has 14 residues. Germline loops: CDR1 KGHSH, CDR2 LQKENI. V was cut by 5 bases and J by 5 bases, with 13 bases left in between. The CDR3 protein is CASSAGDGDQPQHF. CDR3 in DNA: TGTGCCAGCTCAGCAGGGGATGGGGATCAGCCCCAGCATTTT.